The rows below give T cell receptor beta chains drawn from one sample of a study of blood T cell repertoires in COVID-19. The assay was immunoSEQ multiplex PCR, and TCRdb's table has in-frame clones only and misses some. The profile shows 150,000 to 200,000 clones, 70% to 90% of them singletons. Sequenced input: peripheral blood. Every receptor here comes from an elderly man with COVID-19, enrolled during active disease. CDR3s include the opening cysteine and the closing phenylalanine or tryptophan. The D gene is left open where the match is weak. For some rows the clone size is stated as once, few or many, or as a class when expanded; others skip it.

D gene | J gene | clone size | V gene | CDR3 protein | CDR3 DNA
TRBD2 | TRBJ2-3 | NA | TRBV2 | CASNSGTTADTQYF | TGTGCCAGCAATTCCGGGACTACGGCAGATACGCAGTATTTT
NA | TRBJ1-4 | NA | TRBV5-1 | CASSWGGPDEKLFF | TGCGCCAGCAGCTGGGGGGGGCCCGATGAAAAACTGTTTTTT
NA | TRBJ2-7 | NA | TRBV5-6 | CASSLVYQGMFAQYF | TGTGCCAGCAGCTTGGTTTATCAGGGGATGTTCGCGCAGTACTTC
TRBD1 | TRBJ1-2 | NA | TRBV7-2 | CASSQGDGSFYGYTF | TGTGCCAGCAGCCAGGGGGACGGATCCTTCTATGGCTACACCTTC
NA | TRBJ1-4 | NA | TRBV4-2 | CASSQDPVGQANEKLFF | TGTGCCAGCAGCCAAGATCCCGTGGGGCAGGCTAATGAAAAACTGTTTTTT
TRBD1 | TRBJ1-2 | NA | TRBV3-1/TRBV3-2 | CASSQAGQPNYGYTF | TGTGCCAGCAGCCAAGCGGGACAGCCAAACTATGGCTACACCTTC
TRBD2 | TRBJ2-1 | NA | TRBV6-5 | CASTLTSVTYNEQFF | TGTGCCAGCACCCTAACTAGCGTAACCTACAATGAGCAGTTCTTC
NA | TRBJ1-1 | NA | TRBV6-5 | CASSYTDRAYAEAFF | TGTGCCAGCAGTTACACGGACAGAGCTTATGCTGAAGCTTTCTTT
TRBD1 | TRBJ1-2 | NA | TRBV4-1 | CASSLGTGLNYGYTF | TGCGCCAGCAGCCTGGGGACAGGTCTGAACTATGGCTACACCTTC
TRBD1 | TRBJ2-5 | NA | TRBV6-5 | CASSYSTGEETQYF | TGTGCCAGCAGTTACTCGACAGGGGAAGAGACCCAGTACTTC
TRBD1 | TRBJ2-2 | NA | TRBV12-5 | CASGLLTGLNTGELFF | TGTGCTAGTGGTTTACTGACAGGGTTAAACACCGGGGAGCTGTTTTTT
NA | TRBJ1-3 | NA | TRBV7-8 | CASSLVYAGAGNTIYF | TGTGCCAGCAGCTTAGTTTATGCAGGGGCTGGAAACACCATATATTTT
TRBD1 | TRBJ2-5 | NA | TRBV6-5 | CASSYSKTGQETQYF | TGTGCCAGCAGTTACTCGAAGACAGGGCAAGAGACCCAGTACTTC
NA | TRBJ1-4 | few | TRBV7-2 | CASSLRGHDEKLFF | TGTGCCAGCAGCTTACGAGGGCATGATGAAAAACTGTTTTTT
TRBD1 | TRBJ2-7 | NA | TRBV5-1 | CATQPGQGVGEQYF | TGCGCCACCCAGCCGGGACAGGGGGTCGGCGAGCAGTACTTC
TRBD1 | TRBJ2-3 | NA | TRBV19 | CASSMEQGSDTQYF | TGTGCCAGTAGTATGGAACAGGGGTCAGATACGCAGTATTTT